This is a list of T cell receptor beta chains from one sample in a study of neoadjuvant anti-PD-1 for oral cavity cancer. Sequenced by immunoSEQ multiplex PCR; TCRdb stores in-frame clones only, minus some. Of thousands of clones listed, just under 75% were seen once; the top ten hold about 3.5%. This specimen was PBMCs, taken before nivolumab (anti-PD-1) treatment. The receptors were sampled from a person between 40 and 85 years old with oral cavity squamous cell carcinoma. Both conserved end residues are part of each CDR3. A D gene is named only where the DNA matches it firmly. Not every row has a clone size; where given, it reads once, few, many or a size class.

few,TRBV28,NA,TRBJ1-5,TGTGCCAGCAGTTTATACAGCTTAAATCAGCCCCAGCATTTT,CASSLYSLNQPQHF
NA,TRBV4-3,NA,TRBJ1-5,TGCGCCAGCAGCCAACAAGCGGGGTTCAATCAGCCCCAGCATTTT,CASSQQAGFNQPQHF
NA,TRBV18,TRBD1,TRBJ1-1,TGTGCCAGCCAGGGACAGGGAAGCACTGAAGCTTTCTTT,CASQGQGSTEAFF
few,TRBV6-6,NA,TRBJ2-7,TGTGCCAGCAGTTACTCGAAGGGTAAGAACGAGCAGTACTTC,CASSYSKGKNEQYF
NA,TRBV11-2,TRBD1,TRBJ1-1,TGTGCCAGCAGCTTAGCGGGTGGACAGGGTGCTGAAGCTTTCTTT,CASSLAGGQGAEAFF
NA,TRBV19,NA,TRBJ2-2,TGTGCCAGTAGCCCGACCCCCGGGGGAACCGGGGAGCTGTTTTTT,CASSPTPGGTGELFF
few,TRBV10-3,NA,TRBJ2-1,TGTGCCATCAGTGAGTCGATTCCCCAGACTTTTTACAATGAGCAGTTCTTC,CAISESIPQTFYNEQFF
NA,TRBV10-3,NA,TRBJ1-5,TGTGCCATCAGGGGACCGAGTAGCAATCAGCCCCAGCATTTT,CAIRGPSSNQPQHF
NA,TRBV27,TRBD1,TRBJ1-2,TGTGCCAGCAGTTCCCGACAGGGGGCAGACTATGGCTACACCTTC,CASSSRQGADYGYTF
NA,TRBV6-1,TRBD1,TRBJ2-7,TGTGCCAGCAGTGCCCAACGTCCGGGACAGGGGGCCTCTTCCTACGAGCAGTACTTC,CASSAQRPGQGASSYEQYF
few,TRBV21-1,NA,TRBJ1-2,TGTGCCAGCAGCAAAGGGACAGGGGGCTATGGCTACACCTTC,CASSKGTGGYGYTF
NA,TRBV5-1,NA,TRBJ1-4,TGCGCCAGCAGCTTGGCCTGGGTAGGTCAGGCGGAAAAACTGTTTTTT,CASSLAWVGQAEKLFF
NA,TRBV7-6,NA,TRBJ1-5,TGTGCCACCGGGCTAAACAATCAGCCCCAGCATTTT,CATGLNNQPQHF
NA,TRBV30,TRBD1,TRBJ1-5,TGTGCCTGGACCCAGGGGGCAGGTCAGCCCCAGCATTTT,CAWTQGAGQPQHF
once,TRBV30,NA,TRBJ1-5,TGTGCCTGGAGTACCCCCGGATTTCAGCCCCAGCATTTT,CAWSTPGFQPQHF
NA,TRBV15,NA,TRBJ1-4,TGTGCCACCAGCAGAGATCTAACGGACGCTAATGAAAAACTGTTTTTT,CATSRDLTDANEKLFF
NA,TRBV5-4,NA,TRBJ2-5,TGTGCCAGCAGCTCTGGGGGCAGTCAAGAGACCCAGTACTTC,CASSSGGSQETQYF
NA,TRBV4-1,TRBD1,TRBJ1-2,TGCGCCAGCAGCCTCGCAGGGGGTGAACGGTATGGCTACACCTTC,CASSLAGGERYGYTF
NA,TRBV19,NA,TRBJ1-5,TGTGCCAGTAGTATTCAGATTTCTCAGGAGCCCCAGCATTTT,CASSIQISQEPQHF
NA,TRBV7-9,NA,TRBJ1-3,TGTGCCAGCAGCCCACCCGGAAGCTCTGGAAACACCATATATTTT,CASSPPGSSGNTIYF
NA,TRBV30,TRBD1,TRBJ1-5,TGTGCCTGGCGGAGCCGGGACAGTGGAATGCCCCAGCATTTT,CAWRSRDSGMPQHF
NA,TRBV4-3,NA,TRBJ2-7,TGCGCCAGCAGCCACCTCAGAATGGACGAGCAGTACTTC,CASSHLRMDEQYF
once,TRBV6-6,NA,TRBJ2-3,TGTGCCAGCAGTTACGTCGGGGGCGGAGGAGATACGCAGTATTTT,CASSYVGGGGDTQYF
NA,TRBV6-1,TRBD1,TRBJ1-2,TGTGCCAGCTACAGGGGGGGGGCGGAAGACTATGGCTACACCTTC,CASYRGGAEDYGYTF
NA,TRBV9,NA,TRBJ2-5,TGTGCCAGCAGCGTACCGGACAGCCAAGAGACCCAGTACTTC,CASSVPDSQETQYF
NA,TRBV28,NA,TRBJ2-7,TGTGCCAGCAGTTTACGCTACGAGCAGTACTTC,CASSLRYEQYF
few,TRBV30,NA,TRBJ1-2,TGTGCCTGGAGTGTGGCTGTTAACTATGGCTACACCTTC,CAWSVAVNYGYTF
NA,TRBV20-1,NA,TRBJ2-7,TGCAGTGCTAGGAGGGCCTACGAGCAGTACTTC,CSARRAYEQYF
NA,TRBV28,TRBD1,TRBJ1-6,TGTGCCAGCAGGGGCCACGGACAGGGTAATTCACCCCTCCACTTT,CASRGHGQGNSPLHF
few,TRBV7-7,NA,TRBJ2-3,TGTGCCAGCAGCTTAGGAGGCCACACAGATACGCAGTATTTT,CASSLGGHTDTQYF
NA,TRBV7-2,NA,TRBJ2-7,TGTGCCAGCAGCTTAGATCTCCGGGGCTACGAGCAGTACTTC,CASSLDLRGYEQYF
few,TRBV6-6,TRBD1,TRBJ1-2,TGTGCCAGCACCCAATCGGGGACAGGGGGTGACGGCTACACCTTC,CASTQSGTGGDGYTF
NA,TRBV2,NA,TRBJ1-1,TGTGCCAGCAATAGAAAAGGGAACACTGAAGCTTTCTTT,CASNRKGNTEAFF
few,TRBV7-9,NA,TRBJ1-1,TGTGCCAGCAGCCCCACCCGGAGCCGAAATGAAGCTTTCTTT,CASSPTRSRNEAFF
NA,TRBV2,TRBD1,TRBJ1-1,TGTGCCAGCAGCCGACAGGGAGTTATGAACACTGAAGCTTTCTTT,CASSRQGVMNTEAFF
NA,TRBV11-3,NA,TRBJ1-5,TGTGCCAGCAGCTTAGGGGGCAGACGCGTGAGCAATCAGCCCCAGCATTTT,CASSLGGRRVSNQPQHF
NA,TRBV6-5,NA,TRBJ2-7,TGTGCCAGCAGTTCCCGGACGGAAGCCTCCTACGAGCAGTACTTC,CASSSRTEASYEQYF
NA,TRBV2,NA,TRBJ1-1,TGTGCCAGCAGTGAAGCTGGGGGCTGGAACACTGAAGCTTTCTTT,CASSEAGGWNTEAFF
NA,TRBV28,NA,TRBJ2-1,TGTGCCAGCAGTTTAGACGCAGGGGGGAGGGATGAGCAGTTCTTC,CASSLDAGGRDEQFF
NA,TRBV5-1,TRBD2,TRBJ2-7,TGCGCCAGCAGCTTGGTGGAGACTAGCATTTCCTACGAGCAGTACTTC,CASSLVETSISYEQYF
NA,TRBV6-5,NA,TRBJ2-7,TGTGCCAGCAGTTACTCGGTTCTCAGCCGGAAGAACGAGCAGTACTTC,CASSYSVLSRKNEQYF
few,TRBV2,NA,TRBJ1-6,TGTGCCAGCAGGACGGGCGGGTCTAATTCACCCCTCCACTTT,CASRTGGSNSPLHF
NA,TRBV6-1,NA,TRBJ2-1,TGTGCCAGCCCCCCCCCTCGGCATGAGCAGTTCTTC,CASPPPRHEQFF
NA,TRBV5-1,NA,TRBJ1-1,TGCGCCAGCAGCACTGGAGGGTCAGGGATAGGCACTGAAGCTTTCTTT,CASSTGGSGIGTEAFF
NA,TRBV6-6,NA,TRBJ1-2,TGTGCCAGCAGTTACGTGAGAAATGGCTACACCTTC,CASSYVRNGYTF
NA,TRBV19,NA,TRBJ1-1,TGTGCCAGTATCGAGACAGAGAGGAACACTGAAGCTTTCTTT,CASIETERNTEAFF